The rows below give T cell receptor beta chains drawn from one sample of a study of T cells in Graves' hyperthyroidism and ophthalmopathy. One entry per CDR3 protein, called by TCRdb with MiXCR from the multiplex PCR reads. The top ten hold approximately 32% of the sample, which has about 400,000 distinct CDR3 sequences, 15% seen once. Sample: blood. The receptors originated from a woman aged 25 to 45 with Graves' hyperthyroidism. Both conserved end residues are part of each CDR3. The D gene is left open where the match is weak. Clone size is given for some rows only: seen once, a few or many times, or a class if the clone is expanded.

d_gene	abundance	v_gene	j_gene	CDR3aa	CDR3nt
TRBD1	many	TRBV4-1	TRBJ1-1	CASSQDSGRGLHTEAFF	TGCGCCAGCAGCCAAGATTCGGGCAGGGGGTTGCACACTGAAGCTTTCTTT
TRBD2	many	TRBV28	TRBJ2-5	CASSLSPGGLETQYF	TGTGCCAGCAGTTTATCCCCGGGGGGTCTTGAGACCCAGTACTTC
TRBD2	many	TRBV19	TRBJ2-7	CASSMGLAGTYEQYF	TGTGCCAGTAGTATGGGACTAGCGGGGACCTACGAGCAGTACTTC
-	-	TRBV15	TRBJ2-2	CATDSDGNTGELFF	TGTGCCACCGACTCGGACGGAAACACCGGGGAGCTGTTTTTT
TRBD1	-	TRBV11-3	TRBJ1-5	CASSFEVTGQGLNQPQHF	TGTGCCAGCAGCTTTGAGGTTACGGGACAGGGGTTGAATCAGCCCCAGCATTTT
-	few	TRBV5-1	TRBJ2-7	CASSSTRASGEQYF	TGCGCCAGCAGCTCAACTAGAGCGAGTGGGGAGCAGTACTTC
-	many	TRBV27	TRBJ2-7	CASSSTPFQWSVGAKPYEQYF	TGTGCCAGCAGTTCTACCCCCTTCCAGTGGTCAGTGGGGGCCAAGCCCTACGAGCAGTACTTC
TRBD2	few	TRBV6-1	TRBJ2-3	CASSEVGGRDTQYF	TGTGCCAGCAGTGAAGTCGGCGGGAGAGATACGCAGTATTTT
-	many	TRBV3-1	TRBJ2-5	CASSQDISSGKLQYF	TGTGCCAGCAGCCAAGATATCAGTAGCGGAAAACTACAGTACTTC
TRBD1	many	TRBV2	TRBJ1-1	CASWTGVISEAFF	TGTGCCAGCTGGACAGGGGTTATCTCTGAAGCTTTCTTT
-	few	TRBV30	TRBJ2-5	CAWNGQYKETQYF	TGTGCCTGGAACGGACAGTACAAAGAGACCCAGTACTTC
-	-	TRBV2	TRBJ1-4	CASSLARGPGEKLFF	TGTGCCAGCAGCCTCGCAAGGGGTCCAGGGGAAAAACTGTTTTTT
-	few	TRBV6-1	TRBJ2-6	CASQTGANVLTF	TGTGCCAGCCAAACTGGGGCCAACGTCCTGACTTTC